These 25 T cell receptor beta chains were all obtained from the same sample, sequenced in a study of cytomegalovirus exposure and HLA in healthy donors (dated by TCRdb to the late 2010s). Receptor libraries were prepared by the immunoSEQ multiplex PCR assay. For the multiplex PCR, a mixture combining 60 forward primers for TCR Vbeta segments and 13 reverse primers for TCR Jbeta segments was used. TCRdb stores this immuneACCESS table with in-frame sequences only. Part of the clones is absent; in the studies checked, under half of the shortfall reflects unresolved V genes, and no reason is known for the rest. The sample table shows about 300,000 clones, and roughly 90% are seen once. Roughly 4% of the sample goes to the ten largest clones. Sequencing was performed on PBMCs. These receptor sequences come from a middle-aged man in good health and CMV-seropositive.

The chain recombines TRBV29-1 with TRBJ1-2; D possibly corresponds to TRBD1 (5 bases). The CDR3 consists of 13 residues. Germline V gene data show CDR1 as SQVTM and CDR2 as ANQGSEA. V lost 6 bases and J lost 4, with 15 bases in between. CDR3 nucleotides: TGCAGCGTACGGGGAGGCGGGGGCTATGGCTACACCTTC. Translating it yields CSVRGGGGYGYTF.

The chain couples TRBV6-5 to TRBJ1-1; 7 nucleotides match TRBD1. J lost 4 bases, V lost 2 bases, and 4 bases had no gene match. This CDR3 comprises 14 residues. In germline, CDR1 is MNHEY, CDR2 SVGAGI. The CDR3 sequence is CASSYGQGVTEAFF. DNA of the CDR3: TGTGCCAGCAGTTACGGCCAGGGGGTCACTGAAGCTTTCTTT.

This chain joins TRBV28 and TRBJ2-4; D is unresolved. Trimming took 5 bases from V and 9 from J, leaving 17 bases between them. The V gene's germline CDR1 is MDHEN and CDR2 SYDVKM. This CDR3 comprises 14 residues. The CDR3 DNA is TGTGCCAGCAGTGCTAGTCGGATTGTGGGCATTCAGTACTTC. Translated, it gives CASSASRIVGIQYF.

The genes are TRBV18 and TRBJ2-1, with D maybe TRBD2 (7 bases). The V and J ends lost 6 bases and 9 bases respectively, with 15 bases between them. The CDR3 spans 13 residues. CDR1 is KGHSH, CDR2 LQKENI, per germline. The CDR3 region is CASSPGGGGEQFF. The CDR3 region has the DNA TGTGCCAGCTCGCCAGGAGGGGGGGGTGAGCAGTTCTTC.

V gene TRBV29-1 combines with J gene TRBJ2-7; a weak D match, TRBD2 (5 bases). Trimming left V 6 bases short and J 6 bases short, with 12 bases between. This CDR3 region has 11 residues. Germline CDR1 reads SQVTM; CDR2 reads ANQGSEA. The CDR3 protein is CSVRTGREQYF. As DNA, the CDR3 is TGCAGCGTCAGGACTGGACGCGAGCAGTACTTC.

The chain carries TRBV5-6 and TRBJ2-2; D call uncertain. Trimming took 2 bases from V and 1 from J, leaving 6 bases between them. Germline values: CDR1 SGHDT, CDR2 YYEEEE. This CDR3 contains 14 residues. The CDR3 DNA follows: TGTGCCAGCAGCTTTTTACTGAACACCGGGGAGCTGTTTTTT. Encoded protein: CASSFLLNTGELFF. Supplemented by reference TRBV5-6 and TRBJ2-2, the full variable domain reads DAGVTQSPTHLIKTRGQQVTLRCSPKSGHDTVSWYQQALGQGPQFIFQYYEEEERQRGNFPDRFSGHQFPNYSSELNVNALLLGDSALYLCASSFLLNTGELFFGEGSRLTVL.

As DNA, the CDR3 is TGCGCCAGCAGCTTGATGGACAGGGTATCAGGTACGCAGTATTTT. Translation gives CASSLMDRVSGTQYF. The J gene is TRBJ2-3, the V gene TRBV5-1, with TRBD1 identical over 8 bases. V was clipped by 1 base and J by 8 bases; unmatched bases: 9. CDR1 and CDR2 (germline): SGHRS, YFSETQ. The CDR3 is 15 residues long.

This chain links TRBV4-1 with TRBJ2-6; TRBD2 agrees at 12 bases. Unmatched junction bases numbered 12, after V lost 5 bases and J lost 4 bases. Germline-derived CDR1 and CDR2 are MGHRA and YSYEKL. The CDR3 has 19 amino acids. In DNA, the CDR3 is TGCGCCAGCAGCTTACGACTAGCGGGGGTCCGGGTGGGGGCCAACGTCCTGACTTTC. It yields the protein CASSLRLAGVRVGANVLTF.

This CDR3 is CASSQEPGQSLLYTGELFF. The DNA for the CDR3 is TGCGCCAGCAGCCAAGAGCCCGGACAGTCGCTCTTATACACCGGGGAGCTGTTTTTT. The rearrangement links TRBV4-1 to TRBJ2-2, with TRBD1 as a possible D gene (6 bases). Germline V gene lookup returns CDR1 MGHRA and CDR2 YSYEKL. The CDR3 is made up of 19 amino acids. Trimming removed 0 bases at V and 3 bases at J, with 20 bases between.

The CDR3 DNA sequence: TGTGCCAGCATAGCCCCGCCCGGTGAAGCTTTCTTT. Amino acid sequence: CASIAPPGEAFF. The chain couples TRBV28 to TRBJ1-1; no clear D gene. CDR1 is MDHEN, CDR2 SYDVKM, per germline. This CDR3 spans 12 amino acids. V was cut by 7 bases and J by 7 bases, with 13 bases left in between.

The rearrangement links TRBV14 to TRBJ2-1, with 9 bases identical to TRBD1. Trimming removed 3 bases from V and 4 bases from J; junction bases left unmatched: 7. This CDR3 is 16 amino acids long. CDR1 is SGHDN, CDR2 FVKESK, per germline. The DNA for the CDR3 is TGTGCCAGCAGCCAGTCCGCCGGGACAGGGTACAATGAGCAGTTCTTC. It specifies CASSQSAGTGYNEQFF.

A few counts support this clone. The chain couples TRBV10-2 to TRBJ2-2, with 12 nucleotides matching TRBD2. The V gene end was trimmed by 6 bases and the J gene end by 4 bases; junction bases not matched to a gene: 3. The CDR3 consists of 15 residues. Germline lookup yields CDR1 WSHSY and CDR2 SAAADI. CDR3 sequence: CASSGLAGLTGELFF. The CDR3 region has the DNA TGCGCCAGCAGCGGACTAGCGGGACTCACCGGGGAGCTGTTTTTT.

V and J are TRBV29-1 and TRBJ2-7; 7 bases map to TRBD2. The length of the CDR3 is 15 residues. J lost 4 bases, V lost 0 bases, and 9 bases had no gene match. The V gene's germline CDR1 is SQVTM and CDR2 ANQGSEA. The CDR3 DNA follows: TGCAGCGTTGAAGATCGGACTAGAAGCCGGTACGAGCAGTACTTC. It is translated as CSVEDRTRSRYEQYF.

The table lists this clone with a count of one. The J gene is TRBJ2-3, the V gene TRBV5-1; 7 nucleotides agree with TRBD1. Germline V CDR1 and CDR2: SGHRS, YFSETQ. The CDR3 spans 15 residues. The V segment lost 3 bases and the J segment 1 base; nucleotides outside the gene matches: 5. The CDR3 here is CASSYGQDRTDTQYF. The CDR3 nucleotides read TGCGCCAGCAGCTACGGACAGGACCGCACAGATACGCAGTATTTT.

The chain combines TRBV2 with TRBJ2-5, with D possibly TRBD2 on 7 matching bases. The V end was cut by 11 bases, the J end by 5 bases, with 18 bases between. The germline gives CDR1 SNHLY, CDR2 FYNNEI. The CDR3 is made up of 13 amino acids. As DNA, the CDR3 is TGTGCCCCTACCCGGGGGGCAGTGGAGACCCAGTACTTC. Amino acids: CAPTRGAVETQYF.

The CDR3 sequence: CASSRTDVRGQPQHF. CDR3 DNA: TGTGCCAGTAGTAGGACAGACGTTCGGGGTCAGCCCCAGCATTTT. The chain links TRBV19 to TRBJ1-5; perhaps TRBD1 as D (6 bases). The CDR3 covers 15 residues. V gave up 4 bases and J gave up 6 bases, with 16 bases separating them. Germline assignment: CDR1 LNHDA and CDR2 SQIVND (reference sequence).

The chain combines TRBV5-1 with TRBJ1-1; 9 bases align to TRBD1. The V gene's germline CDR1 is SGHRS and CDR2 YFSETQ. V gave up 3 bases and J gave up 0 bases; unmatched junction bases: 6. This CDR3 has 16 residues. The CDR3 nucleotides read TGCGCCAGCAGCTGGGACAGGGATACACTGAACACTGAAGCTTTCTTT. Translating gives CASSWDRDTLNTEAFF.

This clone was counted only a few times. The CDR3 here is CASSFRGLDTGELFF. CDR3 sequence (DNA): TGCGCCAGCAGCTTCAGGGGGCTCGACACCGGGGAGCTGTTTTTT. This chain uses TRBV4-1 with TRBJ2-2; 8 bases are shared with TRBD1. V lost 5 bases, J lost 3 bases, and 5 bases stayed unmatched. The CDR3 contains 15 residues. Germline V gene lookup returns CDR1 MGHRA and CDR2 YSYEKL.

This clone was detected only once. This chain connects TRBV27 to TRBJ1-1, with D unclear. Germline V gives CDR1 MNHEY, CDR2 SMNVEV (reference sequence). The CDR3 spans 15 residues. The V and J ends lost 1 base and 4 bases respectively, with 13 bases between them. The CDR3 protein is CASSLYSGMSTEAFF. The CDR3 region has the DNA TGTGCCAGCAGTTTATATTCCGGGATGAGCACTGAAGCTTTCTTT.

The chain is built from TRBV7-2 and TRBJ1-3; no definite D call. V was clipped by 3 bases and J by 0 bases, with 9 bases between them. Looked up from germline, CDR1 is SGHTA and CDR2 is FQGNSA. This CDR3 has 15 residues. CDR3: CASSLRENSGNTIYF. The CDR3 coding sequence is TGTGCCAGCAGCTTGAGGGAGAACTCTGGAAACACCATATATTTT.

The rearrangement joins TRBV27 to TRBJ2-2, with TRBD2 identical over 9 bases. V lost 4 bases, J lost 7 bases, and 7 bases stayed unmatched. CDR1 is MNHEY and CDR2 is SMNVEV in the germline V gene (reference sequence). The CDR3 contains 15 residues. CDR3 bases: TGTGCCAGCAGTTACGTAGCGGGAGCCGGCGGGGAGCTGTTTTTT. Translation gives CASSYVAGAGGELFF.

A single count supports this clone. J is TRBJ2-1 and V is TRBV5-1; 7 nucleotides line up with TRBD2. V trimming: 4 bases; J trimming: 7 bases; junction bases outside the gene matches: 8. Germline CDR1 and CDR2: SGHRS and YFSETQ. The CDR3 has 14 amino acids. CDR3 DNA sequence: TGCGCCAGCAGCCCCGGACTAGGAGGGAATGAGCAGTTCTTC. Translating it yields CASSPGLGGNEQFF. Based on the CDR3 plus reference TRBV5-1 and TRBJ2-1, the full variable domain is KAGVTQTPRYLIKTRGQQVTLSCSPISGHRSVSWYQQTPGQGLQFLFEYFSETQRNKGNFPGRFSGRQFSNSRSEMNVSTLELGDSALYLCASSPGLGGNEQFFGPGTRLTVL.

J is TRBJ2-7 and V is TRBV6-6; TRBD1 matches at 9 bases. The CDR3 has 14 amino acids. V trimming: 5 bases; J trimming: 3 bases; junction bases outside the gene matches: 5. Germline V gives CDR1 MNHNY, CDR2 SVGAGI (reference sequence). The CDR3 nucleotides read TGTGCCAGCAGTCGAGGGGACAGGGACTACGAGCAGTACTTC. It specifies CASSRGDRDYEQYF.

This chain joins TRBV6-6 and TRBJ2-3, with TRBD2 matching 11 bases. V shed 4 bases, J shed 6 bases, and the junction held 9 bases outside the gene matches. This CDR3 has 16 amino acids. CDR1 and CDR2 (germline): MNHNY, SVGAGI (reference sequence). The CDR3 DNA sequence: TGTGCCAGCAGTTCTTCCCTAGCGGGGGGTGAGGATACGCAGTATTTT. This encodes CASSSSLAGGEDTQYF.

V and J are TRBV7-3 and TRBJ2-3; 9 bases are shared with TRBD2. The CDR3 consists of 16 residues. V lost 5 bases and J lost 3; bases outside the gene matches: 9. The V gene's germline CDR1 is SGHTA and CDR2 FQGTGA. The CDR3 nucleotides read TGTGCCAGCAGCCTCGGGGGAGCGGGAGGAACAGATACGCAGTATTTT. Residues: CASSLGGAGGTDTQYF.